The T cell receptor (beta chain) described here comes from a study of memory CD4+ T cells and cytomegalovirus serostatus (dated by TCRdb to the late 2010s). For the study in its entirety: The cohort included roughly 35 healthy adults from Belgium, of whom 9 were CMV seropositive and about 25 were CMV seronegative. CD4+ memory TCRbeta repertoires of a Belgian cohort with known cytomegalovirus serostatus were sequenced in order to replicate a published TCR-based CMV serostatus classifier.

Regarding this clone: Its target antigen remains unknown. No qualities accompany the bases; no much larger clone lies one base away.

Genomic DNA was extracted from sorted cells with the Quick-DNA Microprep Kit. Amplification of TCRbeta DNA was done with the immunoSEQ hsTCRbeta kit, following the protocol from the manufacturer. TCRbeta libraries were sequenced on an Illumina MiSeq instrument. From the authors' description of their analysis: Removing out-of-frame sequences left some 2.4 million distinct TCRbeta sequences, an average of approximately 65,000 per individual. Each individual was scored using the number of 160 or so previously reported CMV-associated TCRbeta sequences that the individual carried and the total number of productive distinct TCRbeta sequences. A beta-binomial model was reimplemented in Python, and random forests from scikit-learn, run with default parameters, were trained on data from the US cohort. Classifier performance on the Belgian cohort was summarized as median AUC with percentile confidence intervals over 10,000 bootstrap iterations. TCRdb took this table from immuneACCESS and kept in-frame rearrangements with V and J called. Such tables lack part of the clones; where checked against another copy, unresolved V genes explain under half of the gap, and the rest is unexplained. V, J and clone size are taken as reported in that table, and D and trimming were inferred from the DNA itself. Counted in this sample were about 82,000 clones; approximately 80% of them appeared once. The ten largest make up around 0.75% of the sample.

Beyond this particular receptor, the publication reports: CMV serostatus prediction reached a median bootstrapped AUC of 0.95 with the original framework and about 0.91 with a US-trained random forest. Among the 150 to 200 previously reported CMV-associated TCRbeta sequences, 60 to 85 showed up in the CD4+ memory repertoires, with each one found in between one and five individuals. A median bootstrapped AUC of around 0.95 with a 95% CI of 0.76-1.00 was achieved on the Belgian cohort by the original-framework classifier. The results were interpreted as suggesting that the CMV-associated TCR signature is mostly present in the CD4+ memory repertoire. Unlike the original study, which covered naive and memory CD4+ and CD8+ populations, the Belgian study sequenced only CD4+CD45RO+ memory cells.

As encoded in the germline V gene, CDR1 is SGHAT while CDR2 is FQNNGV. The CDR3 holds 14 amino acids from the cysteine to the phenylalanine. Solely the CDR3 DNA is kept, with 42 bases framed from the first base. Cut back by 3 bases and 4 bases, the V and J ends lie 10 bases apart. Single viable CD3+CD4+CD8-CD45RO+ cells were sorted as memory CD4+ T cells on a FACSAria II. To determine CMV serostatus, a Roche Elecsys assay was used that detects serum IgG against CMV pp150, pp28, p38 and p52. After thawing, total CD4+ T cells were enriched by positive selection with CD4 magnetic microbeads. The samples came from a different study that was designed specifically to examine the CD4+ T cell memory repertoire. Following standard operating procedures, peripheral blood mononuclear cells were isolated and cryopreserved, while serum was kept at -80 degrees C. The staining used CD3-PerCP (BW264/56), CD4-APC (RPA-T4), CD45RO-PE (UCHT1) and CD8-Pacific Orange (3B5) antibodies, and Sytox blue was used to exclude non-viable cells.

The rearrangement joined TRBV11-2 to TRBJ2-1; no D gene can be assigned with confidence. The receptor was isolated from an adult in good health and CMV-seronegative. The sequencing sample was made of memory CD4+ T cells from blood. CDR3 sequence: CASSLVMGYNEQFF. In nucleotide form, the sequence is TGTGCCAGCAGCTTGGTGATGGGGTACAATGAGCAGTTCTTC.